The 28 T cell receptor beta chains below were found in one sample sequenced in a study of CD8 T cells in ankylosing spondylitis. Study-level results: It appeared that ankylosing spondylitis blood was characterized by a TCR beta motif of several highly homologous variants.

TCRdb re-called the 5' RACE reads through MiXCR, storing one row per CDR3 protein. The sample has a few hundred thousand distinct CDR3 sequences; about a sixth are singletons. These TCRs are of unknown antigen specificity. Source material: blood, either unsorted or a sorted T cell fraction (not recorded which). Receptor source: a male donor with ankylosing spondylitis.

V usage is TRBV30 and J usage is TRBJ1-2, with D maybe TRBD1 (6 bases). Germline CDR1 reads GTSNPN; CDR2 reads SVGIG (reference sequence). The V gene lost 3 bases and the J gene lost 3 bases, with 17 bases spanning the gap. CDR3 length equals 15 residues. The CDR3 loop is CAWSSQGNLYYGYTF. CDR3 nucleotide sequence: TGTGCCTGGAGCTCGCAGGGGAACTTATACTATGGCTACACCTTC.

This clonotype was observed a handful of times. The chain is built from TRBV25-1 and TRBJ2-5; D perhaps matches TRBD1 (5 bases). CDR1 MGHDK and CDR2 SYGVNS come from the germline V gene. V was cut by 3 bases and J by 5 bases, with 16 bases left in between. This CDR3 is built from 15 residues. CDR3 bases: TGTGCCAGCAGTGAGGGTCGAGGAGCAGGGGAGACCCAGTACTTC. Translating it yields CASSEGRGAGETQYF.

Turning to this clonotype: This sequence may be a read error, since a much larger clone differs from it by one base. The gene calls are TRBV12-3 or TRBV12-4 and TRBJ1-1, with D unresolved. V lost 1 base and J 1 base, leaving 4 bases between the germline ends. This CDR3 spans 13 amino acids. CDR3 DNA: TGTGCCAGCAGTTTAGGATGGAACACTGAAGCTTTCTTT. Its translation: CASSLGWNTEAFF.

This clonotype was recorded many times. The chain uses TRBV7-9 and TRBJ2-2; unclear D gene. Germline V gene lookup returns CDR1 SEHNR and CDR2 FQNEAQ (reference sequence). The CDR3 contains 12 residues. V lost 3 bases to trimming and J lost 7 bases, with 6 bases between them. CDR3 amino acids: CASSFPRGELFF. As DNA, the CDR3 is TGTGCCAGCAGCTTCCCCCGCGGGGAGCTGTTTTTT.

This clonotype occurred many times. The J gene is TRBJ2-1, the V gene TRBV29-1, with D possibly TRBD1 on 6 matching bases. Germline V gives CDR1 SQVTM, CDR2 ANQGSEA. CDR3 length: 16 amino acids. Between the trimmed V and J ends, which lost 0 bases and 6 bases, there was a span of 18 bases. The CDR3 here is CSVEDREQGVFNEQFF. The DNA for the CDR3 is TGCAGCGTTGAAGATCGAGAACAGGGCGTCTTCAATGAGCAGTTCTTC.

V and J are TRBV29-1 and TRBJ2-5; TRBD2 is a possible D gene (6 bases). This CDR3 has 17 residues. V was cut by 3 bases and J by 1 base, with 21 bases left in between. Germline V CDR1 and CDR2: SQVTM, ANQGSEA. The CDR3 here is CSVDYITGAGTQETQYF. CDR3 sequence (DNA): TGCAGCGTTGACTATATTACTGGCGCGGGAACCCAAGAGACCCAGTACTTC.

In this sample, this clonotype turned up a few times. The gene calls are TRBV10-2 and TRBJ2-7; D might be TRBD1 (6 bases). The germline V and J ends were trimmed by 4 bases and 0 bases, with 13 bases remaining between them. From germline, CDR1 is WSHSY and CDR2 SAAADI. The CDR3 spans 15 residues. The CDR3 protein is CASSAIQGYSYEQYF. As DNA, the CDR3 is TGCGCCAGCAGTGCAATACAGGGTTACTCCTACGAGCAGTACTTC.

The sample holds a few counts of this clonotype. The chain couples TRBV7-6 to TRBJ2-2, with TRBD2 matching over 9 bases. This CDR3 comprises 19 residues. Germline CDR1 reads SGHVS; CDR2 reads FNYEAQ. The V gene end was trimmed by 3 bases and the J gene end by 0 bases; junction bases not matched to a gene: 11. CDR3 coding DNA: TGTGCCAGCAGCTTCCCCCGAGGTAGCGGGGGCACGAACACCGGGGAGCTGTTTTTT. The encoded protein is CASSFPRGSGGTNTGELFF.

This clonotype occurred a few times. This chain uses TRBV19 with TRBJ2-7; D unresolved. V lost 4 bases and J lost 4, with 8 bases in between. CDR1 is LNHDA, CDR2 SQIVND, per germline (reference sequence). The CDR3 contains 12 residues. CDR3 coding DNA: TGTGCCAGTAGTAGCGAAAAATACGAGCAGTACTTC. Its translation is CASSSEKYEQYF. Supplemented by reference TRBV19 and TRBJ2-7, the full variable domain reads DGGITQSPKYLFRKEGQNVTLSCEQNLNHDAMYWYRQDPGQGLRLIYYSQIVNDFQKGDIAEGYSVSREKKESFPLTVTSAQKNPTAFYLCASSSEKYEQYFGPGTRLTVT.

This clonotype has a handful of counts. The J gene is TRBJ1-2, the V gene TRBV4-1; the D is unclear. V gave up 1 base and J gave up 1 base, with 4 bases separating them. This CDR3 is built from 13 residues. Per the germline V gene, CDR1 is MGHRA and CDR2 is YSYEKL. This chain's CDR3 is CASSQGGNYGYTF. The CDR3 bases are TGCGCCAGCAGCCAAGGGGGTAACTATGGCTACACCTTC.

This clonotype has a handful of counts. As DNA, the CDR3 is TGTGCCAGCAGTGAAGGGGGGGGTGGTAGGGACGAGCAGTACTTC. This codes for CASSEGGGGRDEQYF. The V and J genes are TRBV6-1 and TRBJ2-7; TRBD2 agrees at 7 bases. The CDR3 is 15 amino acids. Germline values: CDR1 MNHNS, CDR2 SASEGT. V shed 1 base and J 5 bases; nucleotides not matched to a gene: 8.

The chain is built from TRBV11-2 and TRBJ2-6; the D is unclear. This CDR3 is built from 15 residues. The V end was cut by 6 bases, the J end by 2 bases, with 11 bases between. Germline V gene sequence: CDR1 SGHAT, CDR2 FQNNGV. DNA of the CDR3: TGTGCCAGCAGTCAATTCCCCGCTGGGGCCAACGTCCTGACTTTC. Translation gives CASSQFPAGANVLTF.

The sample holds a few counts of this clonotype. The chain uses TRBV27 and TRBJ2-2; D remains ambiguous. The CDR3 is 16 residues long. CDR1 and CDR2 (germline): MNHEY, SMNVEV (reference sequence). V was clipped by 5 bases and J by 4 bases, with 17 bases between them. The CDR3 region has the DNA TGTGCCAGCAGTCTCCTCGGCCACACGCTCACCGGGGAGCTGTTTTTT. It yields the protein CASSLLGHTLTGELFF.

This clonotype was seen a single time. V usage is TRBV7-6 and J usage is TRBJ1-1; no firm D call. This CDR3 is built from 13 residues. V was shortened by 2 bases and J by 6 bases, with 10 bases between the two germline ends. Per the germline V gene, CDR1 is SGHVS and CDR2 is FNYEAQ. The CDR3 sequence: CASSLSLGSEAFF. The CDR3 nucleotides read TGTGCCAGCAGCTTAAGTTTGGGTTCTGAAGCTTTCTTT.

The chain recombines TRBV20-1 with TRBJ2-1; TRBD1 is a possible D gene (5 bases). V gave up 1 base and J gave up 5 bases, with 12 bases separating them. The CDR3 is made up of 14 amino acids. Germline V gene lookup returns CDR1 DFQATT and CDR2 SNEGSKA (reference sequence). Here the CDR3 DNA reads TGCAGTGCTAGAGCCGGAGACAGAAACAATGAGCAGTTCTTC. It specifies CSARAGDRNNEQFF.

A few counts support this clonotype. The rearrangement uses TRBV10-3 and TRBJ2-7, with D tentatively TRBD1 or TRBD2 (5 bases each). Trimming cost V 0 bases and J 0 bases, with 12 bases left between them. There are 16 residues in the CDR3. Germline values: CDR1 ENHRY, CDR2 SYGVKD. The CDR3 loop reads CAISESWGRVSYEQYF. CDR3 in DNA: TGTGCCATCAGTGAGTCCTGGGGACGGGTCTCCTACGAGCAGTACTTC.

This clonotype appeared many times. The V call is TRBV29-1, the J call TRBJ2-5; D is unclear. Trimming pared 3 bases from V and 0 bases from J, leaving 11 bases between. Germline values: CDR1 SQVTM, CDR2 ANQGSEA. The CDR3 is 14 amino acids. DNA of the CDR3: TGCAGCGTTGAGGTCGACGCCAACCAAGAGACCCAGTACTTC. Amino acid sequence: CSVEVDANQETQYF.

J is TRBJ2-3 and V is TRBV4-3; the D gene is possibly TRBD1 (6 bases). The CDR3 consists of 15 residues. V lost 0 bases and J lost 0, with 7 bases in between. Germline lookup yields CDR1 LGHNA and CDR2 YSLEER. The CDR3 region has the DNA TGCGCCAGCAGCCAAGATGGACAGAGCACAGATACGCAGTATTTT. Its translation is CASSQDGQSTDTQYF.

This clonotype was detected a few times. V gene TRBV2 combines with J gene TRBJ2-7, with 7 bases aligning to TRBD1. V lost 6 bases to trimming and J lost 0 bases; unmatched junction nucleotides: 8. Germline values: CDR1 SNHLY, CDR2 FYNNEI. The CDR3 has 15 amino acids. CDR3 DNA sequence: TGTGCCAGCAGGGGTACAGGGGTTCCCTCCTACGAGCAGTACTTC. Protein: CASRGTGVPSYEQYF.

The chain uses TRBV2 and TRBJ2-2; D is perhaps TRBD2 (5 bases). CDR1 is SNHLY, CDR2 FYNNEI, per germline. V was cut by 8 bases and J by 3 bases, with 22 bases left in between. CDR3 length: 17 amino acids. The CDR3 bases are TGTGCCAGCCGAACCGGACGGGGTGGAATGTACACCGGGGAGCTGTTTTTT. It encodes CASRTGRGGMYTGELFF.

Comment on this clonotype: A read error may be the cause here, since a much bigger clone is one base away. V is TRBV5-6 and J is TRBJ2-2, with 9 bases fitting TRBD1. CDR1 is SGHDT, CDR2 YYEEEE, per germline. CDR3 size: 15 residues. V was pared by 2 bases and J by 4 bases, with 3 bases of the junction left unmatched. The CDR3 region has the DNA TGTGCCAGCAGCTTCGGGACAGGGACCACCGGGGAGCTGTTTTTT. Its protein is CASSFGTGTTGELFF.

The sample holds a few counts of this clonotype. The genes are TRBV27 and TRBJ1-2; D remains ambiguous. CDR3 length: 13 residues. Trimming stripped 3 bases from V and 2 bases from J, with 7 bases between. Germline V gene data show CDR1 as MNHEY and CDR2 as SMNVEV (reference sequence). CDR3 in DNA: TGTGCCAGCAGTTTGGGTTGGAACTATGGCTACACCTTC. Protein sequence: CASSLGWNYGYTF.

This clonotype has a count of ten or more. The chain recombines TRBV29-1 with TRBJ2-1, with TRBD1 matching over 9 bases. V trimming: 0 bases; J trimming: 6 bases; junction bases outside the gene matches: 6. This CDR3 has 15 residues. CDR1 is SQVTM and CDR2 is ANQGSEA in the germline V gene. The CDR3 DNA is TGCAGCGTTGAAGAAAGGGGACAGGGTAGCAATGAGCAGTTCTTC. As protein: CSVEERGQGSNEQFF.

The chain is built from TRBV20-1 and TRBJ2-7; 9 positions match TRBD2. The length of the CDR3 is 13 residues. Germline V gene data show CDR1 as DFQATT and CDR2 as SNEGSKA (reference sequence). The V gene end was trimmed by 1 base and the J gene end by 3 bases; junction bases not matched to a gene: 1. The chain's CDR3 is CSARGTSDYEQYF. CDR3 sequence (DNA): TGCAGTGCTAGAGGGACTAGCGACTACGAGCAGTACTTC.

The rearrangement uses TRBV28 and TRBJ2-2, with D perhaps matching TRBD2 (7 bases). Trimming pared 5 bases from V and 1 base from J, leaving 23 bases between. CDR1 and CDR2 from the germline V gene are MDHEN and SYDVKM. The CDR3 is 19 residues long. The CDR3 region is CASSPGLAEGGMNTGELFF. As DNA, the CDR3 is TGTGCCAGCAGTCCAGGGCTAGCGGAAGGGGGAATGAACACCGGGGAGCTGTTTTTT.

This clonotype was seen only a few times. The CDR3 reads CAWSAVNSNQPQHF. The CDR3 coding sequence is TGTGCCTGGAGTGCAGTTAACAGCAATCAGCCCCAGCATTTT. The V call is TRBV30, the J call TRBJ1-5; D is unresolved. The CDR3 loop spans 14 amino acids. V was clipped by 1 base and J by 1 base, with 8 bases between them. Germline CDR1 GTSNPN, CDR2 SVGIG (reference sequence).

This chain links TRBV2 with TRBJ2-3; the match to TRBD2 covers 13 bases. The CDR3 sequence is 17 residues long. Trimming took 3 bases from V and 2 from J; bases not matched to a gene: 5. CDR1 is SNHLY, CDR2 FYNNEI, per germline. CDR3 sequence reads: CASSDRGLAGDTDTQYF. The CDR3 DNA follows: TGTGCCAGCAGTGATAGAGGACTAGCGGGAGACACAGATACGCAGTATTTT. Complete variable domain (other parts from reference TRBV2 and TRBJ2-3): EPEVTQTPSHQVTQMGQEVILRCVPISNHLYFYWYRQILGQKVEFLVSFYNNEISEKSEIFDDQFSVERPDGSNFTLKIRSTKLEDSAMYFCASSDRGLAGDTDTQYFGPGTRLTVL.

V is TRBV7-9 and J is TRBJ2-7, with 11 bases identical to TRBD2. In germline, CDR1 is SEHNR, CDR2 FQNEAQ (reference sequence). This CDR3 is built from 16 residues. The ends lost 1 base at V and 6 bases at J; junction bases unmatched: 8. CDR3 nucleotides: TGTGCCAGCAGCTTAGGGCTAGCGGGAGGTCAGGGCGAGCAGTACTTC. Amino acid sequence: CASSLGLAGGQGEQYF.